This TCR beta chain is drawn from a study of blood T cell repertoires in COVID-19. Whole-study context: From T cells, B-cell-depleted T cells, or PBMCs came the material, which was cDNA or gDNA.

CDR3 length equals 14 residues. The germline CDR1 and CDR2 sequences are LNHNV and YYDKDF (reference sequence). The V end was cut by 3 bases, the J end by 6 bases, with 15 bases between. In the original workflow: Estimation of nucleated cell counts was performed using reference gene primer amplification. Clones were read by immunoSEQ multiplex PCR, and TCRdb kept only the in-frame ones, dropping some. The D gene and trimming were derived from the DNA, and the V and J assignments and clone size from that table. The sample carries approximately 300,000 clones, around 85% recorded once. Source material: peripheral blood. The chain carries TRBV15 and TRBJ2-7, with a possible D match to TRBD2 (6 bases). The receptor comes from a human donor with COVID-19, enrolled during active disease. The donor label of this sample is uncertain. CDR3 protein: CATSRDYPKGEQYF. CDR3 bases: TGTGCCACCAGCAGGGACTATCCGAAGGGCGAGCAGTACTTC.